Shown below are 17 T cell receptor beta chains from a single sample sequenced in a study of cytomegalovirus exposure and HLA in healthy donors listed by TCRdb under 2017. Libraries were made using the immunoSEQ multiplex PCR assay. For the multiplex PCR, a mixture combining 60 forward primers for TCR Vbeta segments and 13 reverse primers for TCR Jbeta segments was used. TCRdb limited this immuneACCESS table to in-frame rearrangements with V and J called. A share of clones is missing; checked studies link under half to unresolved V genes, and the rest is unexplained. The sample table holds over 150,000 clones, of which roughly four fifths were seen once. The ten largest clones take up about 10% of the sample. Sample: PBMCs. The receptors originated from a man aged 50 or older in good health and CMV-seropositive.

The chain combines TRBV7-2 with TRBJ2-5, with D possibly being TRBD2 (6 bases). Trimming took off 7 bases at V and 5 bases at J, with 17 bases between the two ends. The CDR3 consists of 14 residues. The germline CDR1 and CDR2 sequences are SGHTA and FQGNSA. The CDR3 sequence: CASNLWGAGETQYF. The CDR3 DNA reads TGTGCCAGCAATTTATGGGGCGCGGGGGAGACCCAGTACTTC.

The V call is TRBV7-6, the J call TRBJ2-1, with D tentatively TRBD1 (7 bases). This CDR3 spans 17 amino acids. Germline V gene data show CDR1 as SGHVS and CDR2 as FNYEAQ. Trimming stripped 2 bases from V and 9 bases from J, with 23 bases between. DNA for the CDR3: TGTGCCAGCAGCTTAAGAGGGATTGGACAGGCGGAGGGTGAGCAGTTCTTC. Translating gives CASSLRGIGQAEGEQFF.

The chain recombines TRBV27 with TRBJ2-2, with 8 bases matching TRBD1. This CDR3 is 16 amino acids long. CDR1 and CDR2 (germline): MNHEY, SMNVEV (reference sequence). The V and J ends lost 6 bases and 4 bases, in that order; junction bases with no gene match: 10. CDR3 sequence reads: CASSDRTGKLTGELFF. CDR3 coding DNA: TGTGCCAGCAGCGATCGGACAGGGAAACTCACCGGGGAGCTGTTTTTT.

The gene calls are TRBV11-2 and TRBJ2-3; tentatively, D is TRBD2 (7 bases). The CDR3 has 15 amino acids. The V and J ends lost 5 bases and 5 bases respectively, with 17 bases between them. Germline V lookup: CDR1 SGHAT, CDR2 FQNNGV. The chain's CDR3 is CASSPRGGVQDTQYF. The CDR3 coding sequence is TGTGCCAGCAGCCCTAGGGGGGGAGTCCAAGATACGCAGTATTTT.

The J gene is TRBJ2-7, the V gene TRBV6-5; D ambiguous. This CDR3 has 14 amino acids. Per germline, CDR1 MNHEY and CDR2 SVGAGI. The V end lost 0 bases, the J end lost 4 bases, and 10 bases lay between the germline ends. CDR3 loop: CASSYSVRFYEQYF. CDR3 DNA sequence: TGTGCCAGCAGTTACTCTGTCCGGTTTTACGAGCAGTACTTC.

The rearrangement links TRBV10-3 to TRBJ1-6; TRBD1 aligns across 7 bases. The ends lost 2 bases at V and 0 bases at J; junction bases unmatched: 10. CDR3 size: 19 residues. Germline V gives CDR1 ENHRY, CDR2 SYGVKD. The CDR3 DNA reads as TGTGCCATCAGTGAGCGTGAACAGGGGATCGGCTCCTATAATTCACCCCTCCACTTT. Its translation: CAISEREQGIGSYNSPLHF.

V usage is TRBV7-9 and J usage is TRBJ1-5; no reliable D call. V gave up 1 base and J gave up 8 bases, with 6 bases separating them. The CDR3 is 12 amino acids. Germline V gene lookup returns CDR1 SEHNR and CDR2 FQNEAQ (reference sequence). CDR3 sequence: CASSLGGEPQHF. For the CDR3, the DNA is TGTGCCAGCAGCTTAGGCGGGGAGCCCCAGCATTTT.

The gene calls are TRBV7-3 and TRBJ2-5, with D unresolved. CDR3 length: 13 amino acids. Germline assignment: CDR1 SGHTA and CDR2 FQGTGA. V lost 5 bases and J lost 7, with 14 bases in between. The CDR3 nucleotides read TGTGCCAGCAGCCGAAGCTCAACCGGGACCCAGTACTTC. As protein: CASSRSSTGTQYF.

The rearrangement joins TRBV27 to TRBJ2-5; D gene ambiguous. Germline V CDR1 and CDR2: MNHEY, SMNVEV (reference sequence). This CDR3 has 14 amino acids. V lost 6 bases and J lost 5, with 16 bases in between. CDR3 sequence reads: CASSQRQSWETQYF. The CDR3 nucleotides read TGTGCCAGCAGCCAGCGCCAAAGCTGGGAGACCCAGTACTTC.

The chain couples TRBV4-1 to TRBJ2-7, with 9 positions matching TRBD1. The germline gives CDR1 MGHRA, CDR2 YSYEKL. The CDR3 covers 18 residues. The V gene end was trimmed by 3 bases and the J gene end by 5 bases; junction bases not matched to a gene: 17. The CDR3 nucleotides are TGCGCCAGCAGCCACCCCCTCGCCGAGGGACAGGGTTTCCACGAGCAGTACTTC. This translates into CASSHPLAEGQGFHEQYF.

In its sample, this clone was seen a few times. The junction departs from the called germline gene at one end, perhaps through a read error. This sequence joins TRBV19 and TRBJ2-4, with TRBD1 matching 8 bases. Germline CDR1 is LNHDA and CDR2 is SQIVND (reference sequence). The CDR3 runs 17 residues. Here the CDR3 reads CASRPTGVGIPKNSQYF. The CDR3 nucleotides are TGTGCCAGTAGACCGACAGGGGTTGGTATACCCAAAAACAGTCAGTACTTC.

The chain links TRBV18 to TRBJ1-3, with D possibly being TRBD1 (5 bases). CDR1 is KGHSH and CDR2 is LQKENI in the germline V gene. The V end lost 1 base, the J end lost 2 bases, and 9 bases lay between the germline ends. The CDR3 has 15 residues. CDR3 residues: CASSPQSRAGNTIYF. For the CDR3, the DNA is TGTGCCAGCTCACCACAGTCCAGGGCTGGAAACACCATATATTTT.

This chain joins TRBV18 and TRBJ1-3; D possibly corresponds to TRBD1 (5 bases). CDR3 length: 19 residues. The germline gives CDR1 KGHSH, CDR2 LQKENI. Trimming took 1 base from V and 0 from J, leaving 19 bases between them. The CDR3 reads CASSPRQVRRVDSGNTIYF. The CDR3 nucleotides read TGTGCCAGCTCACCACGCCAGGTTCGCAGGGTGGACTCTGGAAACACCATATATTTT.

The rearrangement uses TRBV7-2 and TRBJ2-5; 7 nucleotides match TRBD1. This CDR3 spans 14 amino acids. The junction had 16 bases not matched to a gene; V was cut back by 5 bases and J by 13 bases. In germline, CDR1 is SGHTA, CDR2 FQGNSA. CDR3 sequence: CASSPSGTVFSRYF. The DNA for the CDR3 is TGTGCCAGCAGCCCTTCCGGGACAGTTTTTTCCAGGTACTTC.

The genes are TRBV15 and TRBJ1-1; 8 nucleotides line up with TRBD1. CDR3 length: 14 residues. The junction had 7 bases not matched to a gene; V was cut back by 4 bases and J by 6 bases. Germline V gene sequence: CDR1 LNHNV, CDR2 YYDKDF (reference sequence). The DNA of the CDR3 is TGTGCCACCAGCATAGACAGGGGTAGCCCTGAAGCTTTCTTT. The encoded protein is CATSIDRGSPEAFF.

This sequence joins TRBV7-2 and TRBJ2-3, with TRBD2 identical over 10 bases. The CDR3 runs to 17 residues. V shed 5 bases and J 0 bases; nucleotides not matched to a gene: 8. The germline V gene encodes CDR1 SGHTA and CDR2 FQGNSA. CDR3 region: CASSQRTSGTSTDTQYF. CDR3 DNA: TGTGCCAGCAGCCAACGGACTAGCGGAACTAGCACAGATACGCAGTATTTT.

V is TRBV2 and J is TRBJ1-6; a weak D match, TRBD1 (5 bases). Deletions cut 8 bases from V and 5 bases from J, with 10 bases between. The CDR3 totals 13 residues. Per the germline V gene, CDR1 is SNHLY and CDR2 is FYNNEI. The CDR3 is CASLRGNNSPLHF. CDR3 in DNA: TGTGCCAGCCTGCGGGGGAATAATTCACCCCTCCACTTT. Drawing the rest from reference TRBV2 and TRBJ1-6, the complete variable domain is EPEVTQTPSHQVTQMGQEVILRCVPISNHLYFYWYRQILGQKVEFLVSFYNNEISEKSEIFDDQFSVERPDGSNFTLKIRSTKLEDSAMYFCASLRGNNSPLHFGNGTRLTVT.